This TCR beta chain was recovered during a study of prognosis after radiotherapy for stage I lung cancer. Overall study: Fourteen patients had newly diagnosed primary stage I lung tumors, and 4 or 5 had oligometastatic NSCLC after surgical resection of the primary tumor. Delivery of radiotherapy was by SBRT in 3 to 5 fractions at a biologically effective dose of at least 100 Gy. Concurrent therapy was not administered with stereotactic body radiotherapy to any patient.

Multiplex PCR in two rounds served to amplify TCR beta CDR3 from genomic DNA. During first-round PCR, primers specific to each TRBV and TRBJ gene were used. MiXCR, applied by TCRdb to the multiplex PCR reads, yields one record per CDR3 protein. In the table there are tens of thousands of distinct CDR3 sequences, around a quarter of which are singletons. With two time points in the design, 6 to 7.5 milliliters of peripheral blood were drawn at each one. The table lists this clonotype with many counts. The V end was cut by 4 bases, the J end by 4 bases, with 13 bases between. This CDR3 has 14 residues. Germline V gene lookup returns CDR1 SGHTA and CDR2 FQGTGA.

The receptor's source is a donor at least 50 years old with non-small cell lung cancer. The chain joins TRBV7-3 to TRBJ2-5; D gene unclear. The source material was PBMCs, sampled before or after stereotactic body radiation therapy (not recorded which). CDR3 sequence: CASSSEGIGETQYF. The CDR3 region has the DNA TGTGCCAGCAGCTCTGAAGGGATAGGAGAGACCCAGTACTTC.